The 8 T cell receptor beta chains below were found in one sample sequenced in a study of T cells in Graves' hyperthyroidism and ophthalmopathy. Amplified TCR beta CDR3 regions came from RNA transcripts. The HTBI primer set served for first-round RT-PCR of the TCR CDR3. TCRdb recomputed calls from the multiplex PCR reads with MiXCR, one row per CDR3 protein. The sample lists 300,000 or so distinct CDR3 sequences, roughly 18% occurring once. The sequenced sample was blood. These receptors originate from a woman between 45 and 60 years old with Graves' hyperthyroidism.

V usage is TRBV20-1 and J usage is TRBJ2-7, with 10 bases lining up with TRBD2. The germline CDR1 and CDR2 sequences are DFQATT and SNEGSKA (reference sequence). The length of the CDR3 is 14 residues. V shed 3 bases and J 9 bases; nucleotides not matched to a gene: 11. The CDR3 sequence: CSASPSGSGVSQYF. The DNA of the CDR3 is TGCAGTGCTAGTCCTAGCGGGAGCGGTGTGTCGCAGTACTTC.

The CDR3 spells CASSRTGSAEQETQYF. CDR3 in DNA: TGCGCCAGCAGCCGAACAGGGTCCGCCGAACAAGAGACCCAGTACTTC. The J gene is TRBJ2-5, the V gene TRBV5-1; D possibly corresponds to TRBD1 (6 bases). Germline V gives CDR1 SGHRS, CDR2 YFSETQ. The CDR3 spans 16 residues. V lost 4 bases and J 2 bases, leaving 18 bases between the germline ends.

The chain combines TRBV6-6 with TRBJ1-4; 8 bases agree with TRBD1. Germline V gives CDR1 MNHNY, CDR2 SVGAGI (reference sequence). CDR3 length: 16 residues. V gave up 2 bases and J gave up 6 bases; unmatched junction bases: 8. CDR3 region: CASSYLSRGLDEKLFF. CDR3 DNA: TGTGCCAGCAGTTACCTGAGCAGGGGGCTCGATGAAAAACTGTTTTTT.

This clonotype was picked up a small number of times. The chain carries TRBV9 and TRBJ2-3, with 9 positions matching TRBD2. The V gene's germline CDR1 is SGDLS and CDR2 YYNGEE. This CDR3 is 16 amino acids long. The V segment lost 4 bases and the J segment 6 bases; nucleotides outside the gene matches: 12. The CDR3 nucleotides read TGTGCCAGCAGCCCGCAGTTAGCGGGAGCAGGGGATACGCAGTATTTT. Residues: CASSPQLAGAGDTQYF.

The sample holds many counts of this clonotype. The chain joins TRBV5-1 to TRBJ1-2; D possibly corresponds to TRBD1 (5 bases). CDR3 length: 14 amino acids. Germline CDR1 reads SGHRS; CDR2 reads YFSETQ. V was clipped by 2 bases and J by 7 bases, with 15 bases between them. For the CDR3, the DNA is TGCGCCAGCAGCTTCGGGGCAGCCGGGGGTGGCTACACCTTC. The encoded protein is CASSFGAAGGGYTF.

This chain uses TRBV29-1 with TRBJ1-2; 8 bases agree with TRBD1. The length of the CDR3 is 16 residues. Germline trimming cut 6 bases from V and 0 bases from J; bases unmatched to any gene: 12. From germline, CDR1 is SQVTM and CDR2 ANQGSEA. The CDR3 loop is CSVDTGGFLANYGYTF. DNA of the CDR3: TGCAGCGTGGATACAGGGGGTTTTTTAGCTAACTATGGCTACACCTTC.

This clonotype came up many times. The rearrangement joins TRBV7-3 to TRBJ2-5, with 16 positions matching TRBD2. The CDR3 runs 18 residues. Germline CDR1 reads SGHTA; CDR2 reads FQGTGA. V lost 6 bases, J lost 5 bases, and 12 bases stayed unmatched. CDR3 amino acids: CASRPGLAGGRGAETQYF. The CDR3 nucleotides read TGTGCCAGCAGACCGGGACTAGCGGGGGGGCGGGGCGCGGAGACCCAGTACTTC. The complete variable domain, with remaining parts taken from reference TRBV7-3 and TRBJ2-5, reads GAGVSQTPSNKVTEKGKYVELRCDPISGHTALYWYRQSLGQGPEFLIYFQGTGAADDSGLPNDRFFAVRPEGSVSTLKIQRTERGDSAVYLCASRPGLAGGRGAETQYFGPGTRLLVL.

The table lists this clonotype with a few counts. V usage is TRBV18 and J usage is TRBJ2-2; D perhaps matches TRBD1 (5 bases). The germline V gene has CDR1 KGHSH and CDR2 LQKENI. V lost 3 bases, J lost 6 bases, and 11 bases lay in between. The CDR3 runs 14 residues. CDR3 bases: TGTGCCAGCTCACCGAAACAGGCGGCCGGGGAGCTGTTTTTT. The encoded protein is CASSPKQAAGELFF. Looking up the rest from reference TRBV18 and TRBJ2-2 gives the full variable domain: NAGVMQNPRHLVRRRGQEARLRCSPMKGHSHVYWYRQLPEEGLKFMVYLQKENIIDESGMPKERFSAEFPKEGPSILRIQQVVRGDSAAYFCASSPKQAAGELFFGEGSRLTVL.